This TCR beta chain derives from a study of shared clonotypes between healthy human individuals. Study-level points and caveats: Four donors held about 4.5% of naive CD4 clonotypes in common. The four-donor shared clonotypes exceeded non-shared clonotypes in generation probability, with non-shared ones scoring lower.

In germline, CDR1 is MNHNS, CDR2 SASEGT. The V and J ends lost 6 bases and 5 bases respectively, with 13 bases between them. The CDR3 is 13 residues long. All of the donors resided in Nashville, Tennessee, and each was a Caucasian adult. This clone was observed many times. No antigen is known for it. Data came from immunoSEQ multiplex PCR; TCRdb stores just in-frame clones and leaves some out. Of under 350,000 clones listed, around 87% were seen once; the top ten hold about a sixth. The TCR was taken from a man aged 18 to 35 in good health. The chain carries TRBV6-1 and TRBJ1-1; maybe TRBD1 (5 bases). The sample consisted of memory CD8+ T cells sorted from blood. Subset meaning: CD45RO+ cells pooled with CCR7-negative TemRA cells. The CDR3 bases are TGTGCCAGCAGGGCAGGGAGTGAGACTGAAGCTTTCTTT. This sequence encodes CASRAGSETEAFF.